Each of the 30 T cell receptor beta chains below was sequenced from the same sample in a study of response to subunit inactivated influenza vaccine. MiXCR was run by TCRdb on the RT-PCR reads, yielding one entry per CDR3 protein. Of more than 450,000 distinct CDR3 sequences listed, around 10% are singletons. This same sample was also taken into another study, of T cells expressing NK-cell markers. That publication notes: TCR beta cDNA was made by 5'RACE template switching with UMIs.

The material sequenced was PBMCs from blood, taken on the day of vaccination. The receptors stem from a middle-aged man who received an inactivated influenza vaccine.

This clonotype was counted between two and nine times. The chain couples TRBV7-2 to TRBJ2-7; 8 bases match TRBD2. The CDR3 sequence is 16 residues long. The V and J ends lost 1 base and 5 bases, in that order; junction bases with no gene match: 10. Germline V gene sequence: CDR1 SGHTA, CDR2 FQGNSA. The CDR3, as DNA: TGTGCCAGCAGCTTAGTTAGCGGGACGGGAAAGGACGAGCAGTACTTC. Translating it yields CASSLVSGTGKDEQYF.

The table lists this clonotype with many counts. The chain employs TRBV12-3 or TRBV12-4 and TRBJ2-7; 10 positions agree with TRBD2. After removal of 3 bases from V and 6 bases from J, the junction contained 11 bases not matched to a gene. This CDR3 comprises 16 residues. This chain's CDR3 is CASSFNLAGVESEQYF. For the CDR3, the DNA is TGTGCCAGCAGTTTTAACCTAGCGGGAGTTGAAAGCGAGCAGTACTTC.

This clonotype was seen only a few times. This chain connects TRBV11-2 to TRBJ2-7, with D tentatively TRBD1 (6 bases). Germline V gene data show CDR1 as SGHAT and CDR2 as FQNNGV. V gave up 0 bases and J gave up 6 bases, with 9 bases separating them. The CDR3 length is 13 residues. CDR3 sequence: CASSLEQGSEQYF. The CDR3, as DNA: TGTGCCAGCAGCTTAGAACAGGGAAGCGAGCAGTACTTC.

The chain recombines TRBV15 with TRBJ1-1; D is ambiguous. CDR1 is LNHNV, CDR2 YYDKDF, per germline (reference sequence). V lost 1 base and J lost 5, with 17 bases in between. The length of the CDR3 is 16 residues. DNA of the CDR3: TGTGCCACCAGCAGAGCTGGACCCGGTGCTCGTACTGAAGCTTTCTTT. Its protein is CATSRAGPGARTEAFF.

This clonotype was picked up many times. The J gene is TRBJ2-1, the V gene TRBV7-9; the D gene is possibly TRBD2 (5 bases). This CDR3 contains 14 residues. In germline, CDR1 is SEHNR, CDR2 FQNEAQ (reference sequence). The V end was cut by 2 bases, the J end by 1 base, with 6 bases between. The CDR3: CASSLSGSYNEQFF. The DNA of the CDR3 is TGTGCCAGCAGCTTATCGGGGTCCTACAATGAGCAGTTCTTC. Full variable domain (remainder filled in from reference TRBV7-9 and TRBJ2-1): DTGVSQNPRHKITKRGQNVTFRCDPISEHNRLYWYRQTLGQGPEFLTYFQNEAQLEKSRLLSDRFSAERPKGSFSTLEIQRTEQGDSAMYLCASSLSGSYNEQFFGPGTRLTVL.

The chain combines TRBV28 with TRBJ2-1, with a weak D call TRBD2 (6 bases). There are 15 residues in the CDR3. Germline CDR1 is MDHEN and CDR2 is SYDVKM. V was shortened by 6 bases and J by 10 bases, with 22 bases between the two germline ends. CDR3 amino acids: CASSPLSAGGVEQFF. The CDR3 nucleotides are TGTGCCAGCAGCCCCCTATCGGCAGGAGGGGTCGAGCAGTTCTTC.

This clonotype occurred many times. This chain links TRBV20-1 with TRBJ1-1; D is unclear. Trimming took off 4 bases at V and 4 bases at J, with 13 bases between the two ends. CDR3 length: 13 amino acids. The V gene's germline CDR1 is DFQATT and CDR2 SNEGSKA (reference sequence). The CDR3 spells CSATDRLGTEAFF. The CDR3 DNA reads TGCAGTGCTACGGACCGCTTGGGCACTGAAGCTTTCTTT.

This clonotype has just one count. This rearrangement joins TRBV30 to TRBJ2-2; 8 positions match TRBD2. Germline CDR1 and CDR2: GTSNPN and SVGIG (reference sequence). This CDR3 comprises 16 residues. After removal of 2 bases from V and 3 bases from J, the junction contained 8 bases not matched to a gene. The CDR3 loop is CAWSQGLGYDTGELFF. CDR3 bases: TGTGCCTGGAGTCAGGGACTAGGATATGACACCGGGGAGCTGTTTTTT.

This clonotype has a count of ten or more. V usage is TRBV20-1 and J usage is TRBJ2-1; TRBD2 matches at 8 bases. The V segment lost 3 bases and the J segment 8 bases; nucleotides outside the gene matches: 9. Germline values: CDR1 DFQATT, CDR2 SNEGSKA (reference sequence). This CDR3 spans 14 amino acids. The CDR3 is CSARGLVFSHEQFF. CDR3 DNA: TGCAGTGCTAGGGGACTAGTGTTTTCCCATGAGCAGTTCTTC.

This clonotype was seen a handful of times. The gene calls are TRBV7-2 and TRBJ2-2; TRBD2 matches 7 bases. The CDR3 loop spans 16 amino acids. Germline CDR1 SGHTA, CDR2 FQGNSA. V lost 1 base, J lost 1 base, and 3 bases stayed unmatched. The CDR3 sequence: CASSLVAGVNTGELFF. As DNA, the CDR3 is TGTGCCAGCAGCTTAGTCGCGGGGGTGAACACCGGGGAGCTGTTTTTT. Full variable domain (missing parts from reference TRBV7-2 and TRBJ2-2): GAGVSQSPSNKVTEKGKDVELRCDPISGHTALYWYRQSLGQGLEFLIYFQGNSAPDKSGLPSDRFSAERTGGSVSTLTIQRTQQEDSAVYLCASSLVAGVNTGELFFGEGSRLTVL.

V gene TRBV6-2 or TRBV6-3 combines with J gene TRBJ2-7; 13 bases match TRBD2. V lost 6 bases, J lost 0 bases, and 17 bases stayed unmatched. Germline V CDR1 and CDR2: MNHEY, SVGEGT. The length of the CDR3 is 20 residues. The CDR3 bases are TGTGCCAGCAGGCCTCAATTTGGGGGACTAGCGGGGAGGAGCTCCTACGAGCAGTACTTC. Its protein product is CASRPQFGGLAGRSSYEQYF.

This clonotype was detected only a few times. The rearrangement links TRBV20-1 to TRBJ2-7; TRBD1 matches at 7 bases. This CDR3 spans 16 amino acids. With 3 bases clipped from V and 1 base from J, the junction kept 12 bases outside the gene matches. Germline V gives CDR1 DFQATT, CDR2 SNEGSKA (reference sequence). The CDR3 spells CSARPRGEGASYEQYF. CDR3 bases: TGCAGTGCTAGGCCCAGGGGAGAGGGGGCGTCCTACGAGCAGTACTTC.

This clonotype was counted a few times. The J gene is TRBJ2-7, the V gene TRBV19, with D unclear. The CDR3 extends over 14 amino acids. Germline V gene lookup returns CDR1 LNHDA and CDR2 SQIVND (reference sequence). Trimming left V 0 bases short and J 2 bases short, with 8 bases between. The CDR3, as DNA: TGTGCCAGTAGTATAGATCCAGGAGCCTACGAGCAGTACTTC. Encoded protein: CASSIDPGAYEQYF. Supplemented by reference TRBV19 and TRBJ2-7, the full variable domain reads DGGITQSPKYLFRKEGQNVTLSCEQNLNHDAMYWYRQDPGQGLRLIYYSQIVNDFQKGDIAEGYSVSREKKESFPLTVTSAQKNPTAFYLCASSIDPGAYEQYFGPGTRLTVT.

This clonotype was seen more than once but under ten times. This sequence joins TRBV5-1 and TRBJ2-7; D gene unclear. Trimming took 4 bases from V and 6 from J, leaving 17 bases between them. The CDR3 is made up of 14 amino acids. The germline gives CDR1 SGHRS, CDR2 YFSETQ. CDR3 in amino acids: CASSLGPIPSEQYF. The CDR3 DNA sequence: TGCGCCAGCAGCCTCGGCCCTATCCCATCCGAGCAGTACTTC. The full variable domain, completed using reference TRBV5-1 and TRBJ2-7, is KAGVTQTPRYLIKTRGQQVTLSCSPISGHRSVSWYQQTPGQGLQFLFEYFSETQRNKGNFPGRFSGRQFSNSRSEMNVSTLELGDSALYLCASSLGPIPSEQYFGPGTRLTVT.

This clonotype was seen repeatedly, ten times or more. This CDR3 reads CAISDGLADYNEQFF. Here the CDR3 DNA reads TGTGCCATCAGTGATGGACTAGCTGACTACAATGAGCAGTTCTTC. The V and J genes are TRBV10-3 and TRBJ2-1; 8 bases match TRBD2. V shed 3 bases and J 3 bases; nucleotides not matched to a gene: 4. The CDR3 has 15 amino acids. The germline V gene encodes CDR1 ENHRY and CDR2 SYGVKD.

There are many counts of this clonotype. The CDR3 region is CASRPYSGTATSTDTQYF. CDR3 sequence (DNA): TGCGCCAGCAGGCCGTACTCCGGGACAGCAACTAGCACAGATACGCAGTATTTT. The chain employs TRBV5-1 and TRBJ2-3; 7 nucleotides agree with TRBD1. CDR3 length: 18 residues. V gave up 5 bases and J gave up 0 bases; unmatched junction bases: 15. Germline lookup yields CDR1 SGHRS and CDR2 YFSETQ.

This clonotype was picked up many times. The genes are TRBV6-5 and TRBJ2-2; TRBD1 is a possible D gene (5 bases). Germline CDR1 MNHEY, CDR2 SVGAGI. CDR3 size: 16 residues. V dropped 2 bases and J dropped 2 bases, with 12 bases sitting between them. The CDR3 bases are TGTGCCAGCAGTTACGACAGTAATATTAACACCGGGGAGCTGTTTTTT. It encodes CASSYDSNINTGELFF.

This clonotype was detected only a few times. This chain uses TRBV29-1 with TRBJ1-1, with 9 bases that match TRBD1. CDR3 length: 13 amino acids. Germline V gene data show CDR1 as SQVTM and CDR2 as ANQGSEA. V dropped 6 bases and J dropped 3; count of bases not matched to a gene: 5. CDR3 nucleotides: TGCAGCGTAACAGACAGGGGGTACACTGAAGCTTTCTTT. Encoded protein: CSVTDRGYTEAFF.

The chain uses TRBV5-1 and TRBJ2-3; 8 bases are shared with TRBD2. The germline gives CDR1 SGHRS, CDR2 YFSETQ. The length of the CDR3 is 15 residues. Trimming at V came to 2 bases and at J to 2 bases, leaving 4 bases not matched to a gene. CDR3 nucleotide sequence: TGCGCCAGCAGCTTTACTAGCGGCATCACAGATACGCAGTATTTT. It yields the protein CASSFTSGITDTQYF.

This clonotype occurred many times. The chain joins TRBV20-1 to TRBJ2-7, with D perhaps TRBD1 or TRBD2 (6 bases each). This CDR3 has 13 amino acids. Trimming took 2 bases from V and 3 from J, leaving 11 bases between them. Germline V gene lookup returns CDR1 DFQATT and CDR2 SNEGSKA (reference sequence). The CDR3 DNA reads as TGCAGTGCTAGAAAGGGGGGCGTCTACGAGCAGTACTTC. Amino acids: CSARKGGVYEQYF.

The rearrangement links TRBV7-9 to TRBJ2-5, with 9 nucleotides matching TRBD2. Germline CDR1 and CDR2: SEHNR and FQNEAQ (reference sequence). The length of the CDR3 is 15 residues. J was trimmed by 5 bases and V by 5 bases; bases with no gene match: 9. The CDR3 reads CASSSKGTSFETQYF. The CDR3 coding sequence is TGTGCCAGCAGCAGCAAGGGGACTAGCTTCGAGACCCAGTACTTC.

This chain connects TRBV6-2 or TRBV6-3 to TRBJ1-2; the match to TRBD1 covers 8 bases. Germline V gene data show CDR1 as MNHEY and CDR2 as SVGEGT. J lost 4 bases, V lost 7 bases, and 11 bases had no gene match. This CDR3 region has 15 residues. The CDR3 protein is CASNRPLTGAYGYTF. Written as DNA, the CDR3 is TGTGCCAGCAACCGACCCTTGACAGGGGCCTATGGCTACACCTTC.

The V call is TRBV4-3, the J call TRBJ2-3; 8 bases match TRBD1. The CDR3 length is 17 residues. Germline V gene sequence: CDR1 LGHNA, CDR2 YSLEER. With V trimmed by 7 bases and J by 1 base, 13 bases remained unmatched. DNA for the CDR3: TGCGCCAGCACAAGAAGCGGACAGGGCTATGGCACAGATACGCAGTATTTT. It translates to CASTRSGQGYGTDTQYF.

This clonotype was detected only a few times. The chain has TRBV15 and TRBJ1-5; D possibly corresponds to TRBD1 (5 bases). V was clipped by 3 bases and J by 4 bases, with 10 bases between them. There are 14 residues in the CDR3. CDR1 and CDR2 (germline): LNHNV, YYDKDF (reference sequence). CDR3 sequence (DNA): TGTGCCACCAGCAGGGATCCAGGGAATCAGCCCCAGCATTTT. Translation: CATSRDPGNQPQHF.

For this clonotype: It may be a read error: a sequence one base away is much more abundant. The rearrangement joins TRBV5-1 to TRBJ2-7; D gene ambiguous. This CDR3 has 13 residues. Trimming shortened V by 0 bases and J by 4 bases, and 8 bases separated the two germline ends. Germline loops: CDR1 SGHRS, CDR2 YFSETQ. CDR3 DNA: TGCGCCAGCAGCTTGGCCAAACGGTACGAGCAGTACTTC. Its protein product is CASSLAKRYEQYF.

At least ten counts were recorded for this clonotype. The genes are TRBV12-3 or TRBV12-4 and TRBJ2-7; D is unclear. The CDR3 spans 14 residues. Trimming cost V 6 bases and J 4 bases, with 16 bases left between them. The CDR3 nucleotides read TGTGCCAGCAGGCCCCCGGGCCAAACTTACGAGCAGTACTTC. Its protein product is CASRPPGQTYEQYF.

This clonotype was seen a few times. This rearrangement joins TRBV5-6 to TRBJ2-3, with 9 bases identical to TRBD2. The V and J ends lost 3 bases and 2 bases, in that order; junction bases with no gene match: 7. The CDR3 runs 16 residues. Germline V gene sequence: CDR1 SGHDT, CDR2 YYEEEE. CDR3 sequence: CASSSYSSGNTDTQYF. CDR3 bases: TGTGCCAGCAGCTCCTACTCTAGCGGGAACACAGATACGCAGTATTTT.

In this sample, this clonotype turned up a few times. The rearrangement joins TRBV4-3 to TRBJ2-4; perhaps TRBD2 as D (6 bases). This CDR3 spans 13 amino acids. Between the trimmed V and J ends, which lost 4 bases and 6 bases, there was a span of 10 bases. Germline loops: CDR1 LGHNA, CDR2 YSLEER. The CDR3 bases are TGCGCCAGCAGCCGGGTGGGGGGAAACATTCAGTACTTC. It is translated as CASSRVGGNIQYF.

The sample holds a few counts of this clonotype. The rearrangement links TRBV14 to TRBJ2-2; D may be TRBD2 (5 bases). V lost 2 bases and J 3 bases, leaving 16 bases between the germline ends. The CDR3 extends over 17 amino acids. Germline V CDR1 and CDR2: SGHDN, FVKESK. This CDR3 is CASSQISDGDDTGELFF. The CDR3 region has the DNA TGTGCCAGCAGCCAAATCTCGGACGGGGATGACACCGGGGAGCTGTTTTTT.

The chain has TRBV2 and TRBJ2-1; unclear D gene. This CDR3 is 14 amino acids long. The V end lost 2 bases, the J end lost 11 bases, and 16 bases lay between the germline ends. Germline V gene sequence: CDR1 SNHLY, CDR2 FYNNEI. As DNA, the CDR3 is TGTGCCAGCAGTGAATCGGTGCCCCAAGCGAAGCAGTTCTTC. Its protein product is CASSESVPQAKQFF.